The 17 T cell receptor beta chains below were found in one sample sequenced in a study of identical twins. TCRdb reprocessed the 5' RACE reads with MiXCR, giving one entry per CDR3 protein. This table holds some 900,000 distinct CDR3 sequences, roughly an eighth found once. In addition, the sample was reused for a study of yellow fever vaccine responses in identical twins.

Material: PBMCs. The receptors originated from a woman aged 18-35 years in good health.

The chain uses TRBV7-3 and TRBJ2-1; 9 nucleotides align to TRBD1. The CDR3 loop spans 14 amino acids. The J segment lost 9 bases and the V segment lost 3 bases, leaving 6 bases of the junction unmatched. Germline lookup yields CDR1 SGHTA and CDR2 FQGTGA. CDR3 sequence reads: CASSFTGGMSEQFF. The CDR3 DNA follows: TGTGCCAGCAGCTTTACAGGGGGCATGAGTGAGCAGTTCTTC.

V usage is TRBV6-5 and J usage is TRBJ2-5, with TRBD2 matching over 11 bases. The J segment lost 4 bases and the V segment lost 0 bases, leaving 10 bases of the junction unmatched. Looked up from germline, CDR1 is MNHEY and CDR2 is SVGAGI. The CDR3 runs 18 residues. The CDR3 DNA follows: TGTGCCAGCAGTTACTCGGTGCTAGCGGGAGGAGGTGGAGAGACCCAGTACTTC. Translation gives CASSYSVLAGGGGETQYF.

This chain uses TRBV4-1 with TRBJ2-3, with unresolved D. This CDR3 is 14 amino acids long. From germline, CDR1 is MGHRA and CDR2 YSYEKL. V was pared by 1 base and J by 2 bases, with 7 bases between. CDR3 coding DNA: TGCGCCAGCAGCCAAGTCCTGAACACAGATACGCAGTATTTT. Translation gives CASSQVLNTDTQYF.

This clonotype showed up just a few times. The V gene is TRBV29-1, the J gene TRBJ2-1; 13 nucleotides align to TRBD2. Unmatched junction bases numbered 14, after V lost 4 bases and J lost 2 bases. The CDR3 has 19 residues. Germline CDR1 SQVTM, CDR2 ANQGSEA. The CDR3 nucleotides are TGCAGCGTTGTTATCGGGGGACTAGCGGGACCCTCGGCCTACAATGAGCAGTTCTTC. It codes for CSVVIGGLAGPSAYNEQFF.

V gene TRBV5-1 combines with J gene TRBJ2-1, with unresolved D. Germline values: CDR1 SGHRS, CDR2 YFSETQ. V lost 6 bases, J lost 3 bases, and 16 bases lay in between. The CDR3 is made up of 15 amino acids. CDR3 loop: CASTPGTIDYNEQFF. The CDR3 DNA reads TGCGCCAGCACCCCTGGAACTATCGACTACAATGAGCAGTTCTTC.

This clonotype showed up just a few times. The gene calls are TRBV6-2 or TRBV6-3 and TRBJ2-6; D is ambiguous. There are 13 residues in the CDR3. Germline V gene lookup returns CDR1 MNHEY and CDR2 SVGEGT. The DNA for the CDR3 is TGTGGCTGTATTAAAGCAGGGGCCAACGTCCTGACTTTC. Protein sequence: CGCIKAGANVLTF.

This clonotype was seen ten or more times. CDR3 in amino acids: CSVVAENTGELFF. DNA for the CDR3: TGCAGCGTTGTGGCGGAGAACACCGGGGAGCTGTTTTTT. The chain joins TRBV29-1 to TRBJ2-2; D ambiguous. This CDR3 has 13 residues. Germline lookup yields CDR1 SQVTM and CDR2 ANQGSEA. Trimming shortened V by 4 bases and J by 1 base, and 7 bases separated the two germline ends.

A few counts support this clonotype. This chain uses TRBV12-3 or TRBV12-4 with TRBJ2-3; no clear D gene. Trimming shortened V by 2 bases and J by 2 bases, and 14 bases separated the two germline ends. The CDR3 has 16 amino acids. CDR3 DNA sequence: TGTGCCAGCAGTTTACTTCAGTTGATATACACAGATACGCAGTATTTT. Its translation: CASSLLQLIYTDTQYF.

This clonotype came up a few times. As DNA, the CDR3 is TGTGCCAGCTCACCGGGAGCGGTAAGCTCCTACAATGAGCAGTTCTTC. Amino acids: CASSPGAVSSYNEQFF. The chain couples TRBV18 to TRBJ2-1; a weak D match, TRBD2 (5 bases). Germline V gene sequence: CDR1 KGHSH, CDR2 LQKENI. With 3 bases removed from V and 0 bases from J, the gap between germline ends came to 12 bases. The CDR3 runs to 16 residues.

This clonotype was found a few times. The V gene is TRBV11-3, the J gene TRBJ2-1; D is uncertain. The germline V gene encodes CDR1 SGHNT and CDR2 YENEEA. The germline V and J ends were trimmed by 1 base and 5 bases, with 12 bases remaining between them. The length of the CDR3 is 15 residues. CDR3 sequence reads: CASSLVDLANNEQFF. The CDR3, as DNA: TGTGCCAGCAGCTTAGTTGACTTGGCTAACAATGAGCAGTTCTTC.

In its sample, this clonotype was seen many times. CDR3 sequence: CASSPRGGDYGYTF. In DNA, the CDR3 is TGTGCCAGCAGCCCCCGGGGGGGGGACTATGGCTACACCTTC. This rearrangement joins TRBV4-2 to TRBJ1-2; TRBD1 is a possible D gene (5 bases). Germline CDR1 and CDR2: LGHNA and YNFKEQ. The V and J ends lost 4 bases and 3 bases respectively, with 12 bases between them. The CDR3 runs 14 residues.

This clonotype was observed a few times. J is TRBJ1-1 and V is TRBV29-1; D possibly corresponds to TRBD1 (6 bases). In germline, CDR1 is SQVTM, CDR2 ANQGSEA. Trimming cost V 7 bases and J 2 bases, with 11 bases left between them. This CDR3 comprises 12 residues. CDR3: CSAYRENTEAFF. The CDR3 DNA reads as TGCAGCGCGTACAGGGAAAACACTGAAGCTTTCTTT.

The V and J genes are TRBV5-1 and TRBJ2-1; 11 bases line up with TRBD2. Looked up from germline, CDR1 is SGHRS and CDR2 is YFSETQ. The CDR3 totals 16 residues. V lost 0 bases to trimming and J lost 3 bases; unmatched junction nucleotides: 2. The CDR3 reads CASSLVTSGNYNEQFF. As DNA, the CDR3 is TGCGCCAGCAGCTTGGTGACTAGCGGGAACTACAATGAGCAGTTCTTC.

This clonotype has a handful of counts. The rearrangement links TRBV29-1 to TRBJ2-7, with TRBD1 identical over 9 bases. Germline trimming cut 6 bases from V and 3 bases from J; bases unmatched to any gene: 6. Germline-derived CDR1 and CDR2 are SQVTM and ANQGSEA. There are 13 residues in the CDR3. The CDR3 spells CSVGQGTLYEQYF. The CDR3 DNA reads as TGCAGCGTGGGACAGGGAACTCTCTACGAGCAGTACTTC.

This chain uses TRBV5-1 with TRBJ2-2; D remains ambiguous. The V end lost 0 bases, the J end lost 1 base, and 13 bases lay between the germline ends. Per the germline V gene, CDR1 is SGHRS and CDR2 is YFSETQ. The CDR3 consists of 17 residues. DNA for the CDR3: TGCGCCAGCAGCTTGGAGTTTCGGCTAAAGAACACCGGGGAGCTGTTTTTT. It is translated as CASSLEFRLKNTGELFF. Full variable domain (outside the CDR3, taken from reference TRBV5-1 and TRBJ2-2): KAGVTQTPRYLIKTRGQQVTLSCSPISGHRSVSWYQQTPGQGLQFLFEYFSETQRNKGNFPGRFSGRQFSNSRSEMNVSTLELGDSALYLCASSLEFRLKNTGELFFGEGSRLTVL.

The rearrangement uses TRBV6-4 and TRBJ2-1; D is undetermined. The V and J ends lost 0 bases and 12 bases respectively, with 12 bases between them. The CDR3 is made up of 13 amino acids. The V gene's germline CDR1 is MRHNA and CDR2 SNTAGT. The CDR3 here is CASSDSGRLSQFF. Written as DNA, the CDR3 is TGTGCCAGCAGTGACTCGGGCAGGTTGTCGCAGTTCTTC.

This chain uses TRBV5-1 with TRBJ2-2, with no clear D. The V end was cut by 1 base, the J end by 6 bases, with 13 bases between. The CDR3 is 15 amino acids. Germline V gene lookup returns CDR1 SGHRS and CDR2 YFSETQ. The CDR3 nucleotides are TGCGCCAGCAGCTTGCCCCCGCCGGACGCCGGGGAGCTGTTTTTT. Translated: CASSLPPPDAGELFF.